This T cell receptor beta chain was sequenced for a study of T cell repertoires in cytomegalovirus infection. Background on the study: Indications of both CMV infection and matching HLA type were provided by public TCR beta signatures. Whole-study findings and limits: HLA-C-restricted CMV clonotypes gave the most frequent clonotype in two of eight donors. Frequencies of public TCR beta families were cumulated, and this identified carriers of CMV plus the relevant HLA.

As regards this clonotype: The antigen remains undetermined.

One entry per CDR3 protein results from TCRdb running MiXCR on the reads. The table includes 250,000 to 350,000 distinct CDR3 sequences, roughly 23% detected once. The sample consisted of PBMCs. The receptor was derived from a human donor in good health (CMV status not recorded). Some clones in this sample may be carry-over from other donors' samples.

The chain's CDR3 is CASSIGEGYADTQYF. The CDR3 nucleotides are TGTGCCAGTAGTATAGGCGAAGGGTACGCAGATACGCAGTATTTT. J is TRBJ2-3 and V is TRBV19; D call uncertain. Trimming left V 1 base short and J 4 bases short, with 12 bases between. Germline V gene data show CDR1 as LNHDA and CDR2 as SQIVND (reference sequence). This CDR3 has 15 amino acids.